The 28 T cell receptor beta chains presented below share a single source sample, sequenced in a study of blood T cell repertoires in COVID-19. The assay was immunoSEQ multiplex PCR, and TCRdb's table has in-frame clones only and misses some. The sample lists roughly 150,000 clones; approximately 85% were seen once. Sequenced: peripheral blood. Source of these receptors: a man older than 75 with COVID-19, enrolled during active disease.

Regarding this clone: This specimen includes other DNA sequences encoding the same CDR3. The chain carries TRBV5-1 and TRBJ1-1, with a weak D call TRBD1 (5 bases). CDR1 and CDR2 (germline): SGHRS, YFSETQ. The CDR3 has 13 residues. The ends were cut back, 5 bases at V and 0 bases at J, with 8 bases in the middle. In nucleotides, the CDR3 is TGCGCCAGCAGGAAGGGGATGAACACTGAAGCTTTCTTT. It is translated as CASRKGMNTEAFF.

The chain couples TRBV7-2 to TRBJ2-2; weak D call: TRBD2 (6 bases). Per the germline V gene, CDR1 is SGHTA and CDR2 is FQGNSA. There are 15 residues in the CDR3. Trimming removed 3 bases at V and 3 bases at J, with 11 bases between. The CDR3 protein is CASSFAGGDTGELFF. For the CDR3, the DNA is TGTGCCAGCAGCTTCGCCGGAGGGGACACCGGGGAGCTGTTTTTT. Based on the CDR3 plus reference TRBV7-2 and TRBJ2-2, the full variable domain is GAGVSQSPSNKVTEKGKDVELRCDPISGHTALYWYRQSLGQGLEFLIYFQGNSAPDKSGLPSDRFSAERTGGSVSTLTIQRTQQEDSAVYLCASSFAGGDTGELFFGEGSRLTVL.

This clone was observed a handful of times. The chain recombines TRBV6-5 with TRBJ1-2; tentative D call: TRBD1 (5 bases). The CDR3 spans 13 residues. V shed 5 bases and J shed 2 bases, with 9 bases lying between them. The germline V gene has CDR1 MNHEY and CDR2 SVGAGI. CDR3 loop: CASSNGGNYGYTF. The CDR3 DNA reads TGTGCCAGCAGTAACGGGGGGAACTATGGCTACACCTTC.

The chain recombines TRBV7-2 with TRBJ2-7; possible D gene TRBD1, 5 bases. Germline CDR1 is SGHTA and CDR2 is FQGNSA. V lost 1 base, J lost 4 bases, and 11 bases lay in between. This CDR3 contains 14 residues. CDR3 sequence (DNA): TGTGCCAGCAGCTTAGACAGGATTGAATACGAGCAGTACTTC. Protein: CASSLDRIEYEQYF.

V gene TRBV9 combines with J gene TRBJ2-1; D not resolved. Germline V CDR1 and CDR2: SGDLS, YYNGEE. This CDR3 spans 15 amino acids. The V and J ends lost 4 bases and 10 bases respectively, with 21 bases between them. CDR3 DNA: TGTGCCAGCAGCTTTGCATGGCCAAGGAGTGGGGAGCAGTTCTTC. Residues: CASSFAWPRSGEQFF.

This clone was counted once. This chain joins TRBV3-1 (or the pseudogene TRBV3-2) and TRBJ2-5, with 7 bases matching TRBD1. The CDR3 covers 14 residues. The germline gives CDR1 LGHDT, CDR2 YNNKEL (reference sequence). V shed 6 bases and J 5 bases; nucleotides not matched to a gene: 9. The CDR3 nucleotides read TGTGCCAGCAGGCTACAGGGGTGGGCGGAGACCCAGTACTTC. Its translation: CASRLQGWAETQYF.

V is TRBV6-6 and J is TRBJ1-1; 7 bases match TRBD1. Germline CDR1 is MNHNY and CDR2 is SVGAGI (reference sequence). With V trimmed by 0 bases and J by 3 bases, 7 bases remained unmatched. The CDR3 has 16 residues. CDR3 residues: CASSYSLQGRHTEAFF. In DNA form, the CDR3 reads TGTGCCAGCAGTTACTCCTTACAGGGGAGGCACACTGAAGCTTTCTTT.

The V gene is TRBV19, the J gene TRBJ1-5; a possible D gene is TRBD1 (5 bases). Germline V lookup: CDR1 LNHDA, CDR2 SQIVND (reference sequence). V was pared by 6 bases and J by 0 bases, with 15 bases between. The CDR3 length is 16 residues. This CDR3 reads CASSRQDRSSNQPQHF. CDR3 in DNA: TGTGCCAGTAGCCGGCAAGACAGAAGTAGCAATCAGCCCCAGCATTTT.

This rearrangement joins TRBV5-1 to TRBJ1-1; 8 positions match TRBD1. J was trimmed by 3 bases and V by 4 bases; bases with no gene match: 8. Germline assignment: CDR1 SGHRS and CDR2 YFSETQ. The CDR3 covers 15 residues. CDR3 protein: CASSPTGGTYTEAFF. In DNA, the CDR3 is TGCGCCAGCAGCCCTACAGGGGGAACTTACACTGAAGCTTTCTTT.

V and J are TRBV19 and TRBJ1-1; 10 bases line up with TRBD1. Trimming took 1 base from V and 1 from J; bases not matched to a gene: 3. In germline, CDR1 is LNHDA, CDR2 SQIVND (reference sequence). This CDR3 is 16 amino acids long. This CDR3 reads CASSIGTGGWNTEAFF. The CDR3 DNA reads TGTGCCAGTAGTATAGGGACAGGGGGATGGAACACTGAAGCTTTCTTT.

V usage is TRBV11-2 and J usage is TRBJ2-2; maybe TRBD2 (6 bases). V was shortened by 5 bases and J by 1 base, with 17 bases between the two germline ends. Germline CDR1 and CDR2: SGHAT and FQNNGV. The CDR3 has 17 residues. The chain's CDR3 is CASSLRGRSLNTGELFF. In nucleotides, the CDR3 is TGTGCCAGCAGCCTCCGGGGGAGAAGCTTGAACACCGGGGAGCTGTTTTTT.

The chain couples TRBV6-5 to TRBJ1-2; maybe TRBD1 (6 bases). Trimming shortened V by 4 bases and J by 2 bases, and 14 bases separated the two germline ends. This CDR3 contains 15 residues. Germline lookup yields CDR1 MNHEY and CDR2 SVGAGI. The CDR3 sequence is CASSSPGHLNYGYTF. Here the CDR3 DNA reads TGTGCCAGCAGTTCCCCGGGACACCTAAACTATGGCTACACCTTC.

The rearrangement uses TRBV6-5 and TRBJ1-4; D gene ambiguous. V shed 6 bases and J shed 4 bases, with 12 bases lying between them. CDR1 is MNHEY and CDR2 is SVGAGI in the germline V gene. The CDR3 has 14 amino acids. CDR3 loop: CASSPGIRNEKLFF. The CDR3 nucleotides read TGTGCCAGCAGCCCCGGGATCCGTAATGAAAAACTGTTTTTT.

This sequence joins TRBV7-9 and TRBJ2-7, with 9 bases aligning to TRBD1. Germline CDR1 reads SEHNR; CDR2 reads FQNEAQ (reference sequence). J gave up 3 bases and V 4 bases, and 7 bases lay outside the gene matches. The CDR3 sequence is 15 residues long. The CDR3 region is CASSSGTGLLYEQYF. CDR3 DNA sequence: TGTGCCAGCAGCTCCGGGACAGGGCTACTCTACGAGCAGTACTTC.

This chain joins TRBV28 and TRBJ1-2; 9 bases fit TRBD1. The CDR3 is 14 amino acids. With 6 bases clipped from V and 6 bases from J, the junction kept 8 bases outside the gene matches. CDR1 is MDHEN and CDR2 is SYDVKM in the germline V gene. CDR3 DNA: TGTGCCAGCAGCTACAACAGGGGGCGGGATGGCTACACCTTC. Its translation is CASSYNRGRDGYTF.

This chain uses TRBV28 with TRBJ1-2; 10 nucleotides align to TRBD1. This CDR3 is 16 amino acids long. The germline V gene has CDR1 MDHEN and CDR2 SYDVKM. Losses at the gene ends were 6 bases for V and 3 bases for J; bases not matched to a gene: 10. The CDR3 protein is CASSQPGQGIYYGYTF. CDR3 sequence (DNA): TGTGCCAGCAGCCAGCCGGGACAGGGGATCTACTATGGCTACACCTTC.

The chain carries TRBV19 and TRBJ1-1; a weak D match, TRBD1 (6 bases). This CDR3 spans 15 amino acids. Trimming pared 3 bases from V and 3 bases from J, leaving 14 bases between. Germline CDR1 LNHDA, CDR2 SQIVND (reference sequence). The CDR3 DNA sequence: TGTGCCAGTAGTATTGTGGACAGCAAAGACACTGAAGCTTTCTTT. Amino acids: CASSIVDSKDTEAFF.

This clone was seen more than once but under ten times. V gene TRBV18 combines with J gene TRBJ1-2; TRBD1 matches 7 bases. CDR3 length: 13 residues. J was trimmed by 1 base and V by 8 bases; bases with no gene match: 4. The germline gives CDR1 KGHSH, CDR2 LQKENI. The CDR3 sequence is CASTTGFNYGYTF. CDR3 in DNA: TGTGCCAGCACGACAGGGTTTAACTATGGCTACACCTTC.

CDR3 amino acids: CASTLGGVKLFF. CDR3 DNA sequence: TGTGCCAGCACCCTTGGGGGGGTGAAGCTGTTTTTT. The V and J genes are TRBV2 and TRBJ2-2, with 7 bases identical to TRBD2. CDR1 is SNHLY, CDR2 FYNNEI, per germline. The CDR3 covers 12 residues. V gave up 7 bases and J gave up 12 bases; unmatched junction bases: 8.

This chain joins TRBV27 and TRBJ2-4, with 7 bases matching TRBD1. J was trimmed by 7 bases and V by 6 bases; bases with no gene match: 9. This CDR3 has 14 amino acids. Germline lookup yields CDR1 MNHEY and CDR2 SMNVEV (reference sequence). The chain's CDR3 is CASSRDREGNIQYF. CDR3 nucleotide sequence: TGTGCCAGCAGCCGTGACAGGGAAGGGAACATTCAGTACTTC.

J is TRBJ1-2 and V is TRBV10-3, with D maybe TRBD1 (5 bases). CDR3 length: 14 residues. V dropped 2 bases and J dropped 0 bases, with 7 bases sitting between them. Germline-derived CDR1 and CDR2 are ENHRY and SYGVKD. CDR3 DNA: TGTGCCATCAGTGAGGTACAGGCTAACTATGGCTACACCTTC. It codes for CAISEVQANYGYTF.

CDR3 residues: CSVVSGGEGYTF. The CDR3 coding sequence is TGCAGCGTTGTTTCGGGGGGCGAGGGCTACACCTTC. The rearrangement links TRBV29-1 to TRBJ1-2; D might be TRBD1 (6 bases). The ends were cut back, 4 bases at V and 8 bases at J, with 14 bases in the middle. CDR1 is SQVTM, CDR2 ANQGSEA, per germline. This CDR3 has 12 amino acids.

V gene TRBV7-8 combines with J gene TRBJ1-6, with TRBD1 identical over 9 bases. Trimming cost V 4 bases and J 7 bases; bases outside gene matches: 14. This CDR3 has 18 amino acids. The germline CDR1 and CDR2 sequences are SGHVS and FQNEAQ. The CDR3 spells CASSSGTGPNFGNSPLHF. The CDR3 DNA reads TGTGCCAGCAGCTCCGGGACAGGGCCCAACTTCGGGAATTCACCCCTCCACTTT.

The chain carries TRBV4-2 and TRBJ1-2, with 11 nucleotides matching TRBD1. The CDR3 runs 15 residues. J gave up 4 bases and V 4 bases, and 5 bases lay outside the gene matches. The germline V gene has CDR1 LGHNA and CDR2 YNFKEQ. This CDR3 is CASSLGTGGFYGYTF. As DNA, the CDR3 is TGTGCCAGCAGCCTGGGGACAGGGGGGTTCTATGGCTACACCTTC.

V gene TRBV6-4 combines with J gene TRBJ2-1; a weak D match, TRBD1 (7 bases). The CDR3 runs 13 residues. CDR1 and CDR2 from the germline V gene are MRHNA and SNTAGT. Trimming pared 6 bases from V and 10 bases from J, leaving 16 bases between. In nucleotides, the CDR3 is TGTGCCAGCAGCAACAACAGGGGAGGCGAGCAGTTCTTC. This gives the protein CASSNNRGGEQFF.

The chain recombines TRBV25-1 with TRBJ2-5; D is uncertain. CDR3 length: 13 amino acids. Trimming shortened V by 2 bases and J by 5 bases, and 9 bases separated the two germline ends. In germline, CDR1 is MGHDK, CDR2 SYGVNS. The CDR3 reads CASSEGVEETQYF. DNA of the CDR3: TGTGCCAGCAGTGAAGGTGTCGAGGAGACCCAGTACTTC.

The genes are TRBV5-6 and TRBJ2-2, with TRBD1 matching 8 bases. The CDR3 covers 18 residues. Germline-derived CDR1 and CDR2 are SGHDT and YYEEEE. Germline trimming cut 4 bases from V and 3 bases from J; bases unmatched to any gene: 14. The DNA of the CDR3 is TGTGCCAGCAGCAGACTCGGAGCCGGGACAGGTGACACCGGGGAGCTGTTTTTT. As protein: CASSRLGAGTGDTGELFF.

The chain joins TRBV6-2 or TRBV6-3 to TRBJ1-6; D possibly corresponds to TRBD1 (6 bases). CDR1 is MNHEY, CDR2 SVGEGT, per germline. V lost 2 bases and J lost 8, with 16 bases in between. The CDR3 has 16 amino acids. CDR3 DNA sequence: TGTGCCAGCAGTTACAGGGGGTCCGAGAGGCATTCACCCCTCCACTTT. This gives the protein CASSYRGSERHSPLHF.